The 7 T cell receptor beta chains below were found in one sample sequenced in a study of blood T cell repertoires in COVID-19. Profiled with immunoSEQ multiplex PCR; TCRdb holds only in-frame clones, not every one. The sample comprises around 42,000 clones, 80% to 90% of which are singletons, and roughly 8.1% rests with the top ten. The specimen sequenced was peripheral blood. These receptors all stem from a man under 40 with active or convalescent COVID-19.

The chain has TRBV11-2 and TRBJ2-2, with 7 bases lining up with TRBD2. This CDR3 spans 13 amino acids. Germline CDR1 and CDR2: SGHAT and FQNNGV. Trimming cost V 6 bases and J 7 bases; bases outside gene matches: 5. This chain's CDR3 is CASRPASGGELFF. The CDR3 DNA reads as TGTGCCAGCAGACCCGCTAGCGGCGGGGAGCTGTTTTTT.

The chain is built from TRBV20-1 and TRBJ1-6, with 7 bases aligning to TRBD1. CDR3 length equals 14 residues. With V trimmed by 3 bases and J by 5 bases, 4 bases remained unmatched. Per the germline V gene, CDR1 is DFQATT and CDR2 is SNEGSKA (reference sequence). The CDR3 here is CSASSGTDNSPLHF. DNA for the CDR3: TGCAGTGCTAGTTCCGGGACAGATAATTCACCCCTCCACTTT.

This clone showed up just once. The V call is TRBV7-3, the J call TRBJ2-7; the D gene is possibly TRBD1 (7 bases). Germline CDR1 reads SGHTA; CDR2 reads FQGTGA. The length of the CDR3 is 13 residues. Trimming shortened V by 1 base and J by 6 bases, and 10 bases separated the two germline ends. This CDR3 reads CASSLNRGGEQYV. CDR3 nucleotides: TGTGCCAGCAGCTTAAACAGGGGAGGCGAGCAGTACGTC.

The chain links TRBV30 to TRBJ1-1; the D gene is possibly TRBD1 (5 bases). V lost 0 bases and J 1 base, leaving 21 bases between the germline ends. This CDR3 has 18 residues. CDR1 and CDR2 (germline): GTSNPN, SVGIG (reference sequence). CDR3 DNA sequence: TGTGCCTGGAGTGTAACCCACCAAGGGGTGAAAGAGAACACTGAAGCTTTCTTT. Translating it yields CAWSVTHQGVKENTEAFF.

In its sample, this clone was seen a few times. V usage is TRBV12-2 and J usage is TRBJ1-1; whether TRBD1, the table's D call, matches the DNA was not checked. TRBV12-2 is classified as a pseudogene. The CDR3 extends over 16 amino acids. The CDR3 reads CASRLGYRGRTTEAFF. The CDR3 DNA reads as TGTGCAAGTCGCTTAGGTTATAGGGGTAGGACAACTGAAGCTTTCTTT.

A remark on this clone: At one end, the junction sequence differs from germline, possibly due to a read error. The chain couples TRBV12-5 to TRBJ1-4, with 10 nucleotides matching TRBD1. The CDR3 is made up of 15 amino acids. In germline, CDR1 is LGHNT, CDR2 FRNRAP. The CDR3 is CASDIGRGTGERLFF. CDR3 DNA sequence: TGTGCTAGTGACATTGGTAGAGGGACAGGGGAAAGACTGTTTTTT. Variable domain in full (rest from reference TRBV12-5 and TRBJ1-4): DARVTQTPRHKVTEMGQEVTMRCQPILGHNTVFWYRQTMMQGLELLAYFRNRAPLDDSGMPKDRFSAEMPDATLATLKIQPSEPRDSAVYFCASDIGRGTGERLFFGSGTQLSVL.

This sequence joins TRBV10-2 and TRBJ1-1; TRBD1 might be the D (6 bases). The V gene lost 8 bases and the J gene lost 5 bases, with 6 bases spanning the gap. Germline assignment: CDR1 WSHSY and CDR2 SAAADI. The CDR3 length is 10 residues. The CDR3: CASQGTEAFF. The CDR3 nucleotides read TGCGCCAGCCAGGGGACTGAAGCTTTCTTT.